A single sample gave rise to the 8 T cell receptor beta chains below, sequenced in a study of blood T cell repertoires in COVID-19. Clones were read by immunoSEQ multiplex PCR, and TCRdb kept only the in-frame ones, dropping some. Found here are a few hundred thousand clones, about 88% of them singletons; the top ten hold roughly 4%. Sequences were obtained from peripheral blood. These receptors came from a man in his fifties or sixties who had recovered from COVID-19.

V is TRBV6-5 and J is TRBJ2-1; no definite D call. The CDR3 length is 14 residues. Germline V lookup: CDR1 MNHEY, CDR2 SVGAGI. Trimming took off 0 bases at V and 7 bases at J, with 10 bases between the two ends. The DNA for the CDR3 is TGTGCCAGCAGTTACTCTGCGGTGGAGAATGAGCAGTTCTTC. This sequence encodes CASSYSAVENEQFF.

The CDR3 nucleotides read TGTGCCAGCTCACAGGACTCAGAGCAGTTCTTC. This encodes CASSQDSEQFF. The chain has TRBV18 and TRBJ2-1; D might be TRBD2 (5 bases). V lost 4 bases and J lost 10, with 8 bases in between. This CDR3 spans 11 amino acids. The V gene's germline CDR1 is KGHSH and CDR2 LQKENI.

This chain connects TRBV7-4 to TRBJ2-7; unclear D gene. This CDR3 has 14 amino acids. V dropped 1 base and J dropped 2 bases, with 9 bases sitting between them. Germline CDR1 is SGHVT and CDR2 is SQSDAQ. CDR3 coding DNA: TGTGCCAGCAGCTTAGATGGCATCACCTACGAGCAGTACTTC. Translating gives CASSLDGITYEQYF.

The rearrangement uses TRBV7-8 and TRBJ2-3, with 7 nucleotides matching TRBD2. V dropped 0 bases and J dropped 1; count of bases not matched to a gene: 10. CDR1 SGHVS and CDR2 FQNEAQ come from the germline V gene. CDR3 length equals 18 residues. This CDR3 reads CASSLALKAAGGTDTQYF. The CDR3, as DNA: TGTGCCAGCAGCTTAGCGCTTAAAGCGGCGGGAGGCACAGATACGCAGTATTTT.

The chain has TRBV23-1 and TRBJ2-5; 14 bases are a match to TRBD2. TRBV23-1 is an ORF, with its function uncertain. This CDR3 is 18 amino acids long. J lost 7 bases, V lost 4 bases, and 14 bases had no gene match. The CDR3: CASSPQLGLAGGSRTQYF. In DNA, the CDR3 is TGCGCCAGCAGTCCCCAACTCGGACTAGCGGGGGGAAGTCGGACCCAGTACTTC.

The sample holds a few counts of this clone. This chain links TRBV28 with TRBJ2-7; tentatively, D is TRBD1 (6 bases). In germline, CDR1 is MDHEN, CDR2 SYDVKM. V was trimmed by 7 bases and J by 5 bases, leaving 21 bases between them. This CDR3 has 15 amino acids. As DNA, the CDR3 is TGTGCCAGCAACACCCCGGGACACCCCAGCCACGAGCAGTACTTC. Translation: CASNTPGHPSHEQYF.

The chain carries TRBV30 and TRBJ2-2; TRBD1 might be the D (5 bases). From germline, CDR1 is GTSNPN and CDR2 SVGIG (reference sequence). V was pared by 1 base and J by 7 bases, with 13 bases between. The CDR3 runs 14 residues. The CDR3 region is CAWSGTTVVGELFF. The CDR3 nucleotides are TGTGCCTGGAGTGGGACAACGGTTGTCGGGGAGCTGTTTTTT.

This chain joins TRBV7-6 and TRBJ2-7, with D possibly being TRBD1 (5 bases). There are 15 residues in the CDR3. Germline V gene lookup returns CDR1 SGHVS and CDR2 FNYEAQ. Between the trimmed V and J ends, which lost 1 base and 4 bases, there was a span of 14 bases. In nucleotides, the CDR3 is TGTGCCAGCAGCTTAGAGGGTAGGGGTGGGTACGAGCAGTACTTC. Translated, it gives CASSLEGRGGYEQYF.